The rows below give T cell receptor beta chains drawn from one sample of a study of CD8+ T cells in alopecia areata. TCRdb keeps only in-frame clones here, not all; method: immunoSEQ multiplex PCR. This table holds over 85,000 clones, 35% to 45% found once. The sample consisted of CD4+ T cells sorted from blood. The receptors originated from a human donor with alopecia areata. CDR3s include the opening cysteine and the closing phenylalanine or tryptophan. A D gene is named only where the DNA matches it firmly. Part of the rows lack a size; the others show once, few, many or a class for expanded clones.

DNA: TGTGCCAGCAGCTTAGATAGGTCGACAGGCTACACCTTC; CDR3: CASSLDRSTGYTF; V: TRBV11-2; D: -; J: TRBJ1-2; size: few
DNA: TGTGCCAGCAGTTTATGGGACAGGGCCGGGCGGGAGACCCAGTACTTC; CDR3: CASSLWDRAGRETQYF; V: TRBV28; D: TRBD1; J: TRBJ2-5; size: -
DNA: TGTGCCTGGAGCGCCAATTCTAACTATGGCTACACCTTC; CDR3: CAWSANSNYGYTF; V: TRBV30; D: -; J: TRBJ1-2; size: -
DNA: TGTGCCTGGAGTGAGGCTAGAGTTGTTTGGGAGCAGTTCTTC; CDR3: CAWSEARVVWEQFF; V: TRBV30; D: -; J: TRBJ2-1; size: -
DNA: TGTGCCTGGAGTGTAGAGGAACTCCGGGGAGGCTACACCTTC; CDR3: CAWSVEELRGGYTF; V: TRBV30; D: -; J: TRBJ1-2; size: -
DNA: TGTGCCAGCAGCTGGACCGGGTCCTCCAATGAGCAGTTCTTC; CDR3: CASSWTGSSNEQFF; V: TRBV5-6; D: -; J: TRBJ2-1; size: -
DNA: TGCAGCGCCTACGCATCTCAGCGGGGGGGAGACACCATATATTTT; CDR3: CSAYASQRGGDTIYF; V: TRBV29-1; D: -; J: TRBJ1-3; size: -
DNA: TGTGCCTGGAGGACAGGGCCCGAGCAGTACTTC; CDR3: CAWRTGPEQYF; V: TRBV30; D: TRBD1; J: TRBJ2-7; size: -
DNA: TGTGCCAGCAGCTTCCGGTTCGACAGGATCAATGAGCAGTTCTTC; CDR3: CASSFRFDRINEQFF; V: TRBV11-2; D: -; J: TRBJ2-1; size: -
DNA: TGTGCCAGCAGCTTGCCGGCCAGCGATGAGCAGTTCTTC; CDR3: CASSLPASDEQFF; V: TRBV5-6; D: -; J: TRBJ2-1; size: -
DNA: TGTGCCAGCAGGGAAGGGGAGCAGTACTTC; CDR3: CASREGEQYF; V: TRBV2; D: -; J: TRBJ2-7; size: -
DNA: TGTGCCAGCTCACCAGTACGGGGGCGCAACACCGGGGAGCTGTTTTTT; CDR3: CASSPVRGRNTGELFF; V: TRBV18; D: -; J: TRBJ2-2; size: -
DNA: TGTGCCAGCAGGGGCGAGAGCGGGGAGCTGTTTTTT; CDR3: CASRGESGELFF; V: TRBV27; D: -; J: TRBJ2-2; size: -
DNA: TGCAGCGTTTCGGACGATAATGAGCAGTTCTTC; CDR3: CSVSDDNEQFF; V: TRBV29-1; D: -; J: TRBJ2-1; size: -
DNA: TGTGCCAGCAGTATATGGACAGGGGGCACTGAAGCTTTCTTT; CDR3: CASSIWTGGTEAFF; V: TRBV28; D: TRBD1; J: TRBJ1-1; size: -